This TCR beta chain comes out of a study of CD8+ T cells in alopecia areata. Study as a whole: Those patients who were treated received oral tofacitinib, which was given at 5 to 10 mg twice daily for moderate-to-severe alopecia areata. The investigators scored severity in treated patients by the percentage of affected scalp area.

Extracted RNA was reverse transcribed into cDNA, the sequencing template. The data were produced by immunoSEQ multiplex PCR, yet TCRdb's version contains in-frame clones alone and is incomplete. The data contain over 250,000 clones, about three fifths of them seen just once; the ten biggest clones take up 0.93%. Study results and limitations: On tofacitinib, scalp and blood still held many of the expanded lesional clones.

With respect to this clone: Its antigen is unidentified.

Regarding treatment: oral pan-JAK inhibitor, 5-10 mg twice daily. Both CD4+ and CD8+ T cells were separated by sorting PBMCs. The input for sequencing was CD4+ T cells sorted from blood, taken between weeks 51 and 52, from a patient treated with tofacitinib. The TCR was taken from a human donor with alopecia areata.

The chain's CDR3 is CASSPQGVNYGYTF. The CDR3 DNA sequence: TGCGCCAGCAGCCCACAGGGAGTCAACTATGGCTACACCTTC. This chain uses TRBV5-1 with TRBJ1-2; tentative D call: TRBD1 (6 bases). This CDR3 has 14 amino acids. Trimming removed 4 bases at V and 2 bases at J, with 12 bases between. Germline lookup yields CDR1 SGHRS and CDR2 YFSETQ.